Here is one T cell receptor beta chain with its context. This entry comes from a study of blood T cell repertoires in COVID-19. Study details: Collection of acute and convalescent COVID-19 samples took place in the United States, Italy and Spain. T cells, B-cell-depleted T cells, or PBMCs supplied cDNA or gDNA.

Germline-derived CDR1 and CDR2 are SGHNT and YYREEE (reference sequence). V gave up 3 bases and J gave up 4 bases; unmatched junction bases: 12. The CDR3 loop spans 17 amino acids. Only in-frame clones appear in the TCRdb table, and some are missing; sequencing was by immunoSEQ multiplex PCR. This table holds around 250,000 clones, under 85% found once. The TCR was taken from a man in his thirties or forties who had recovered from COVID-19. The sequenced sample consisted of peripheral blood. This chain joins TRBV5-4 and TRBJ2-5; 10 bases match TRBD2. Written as DNA, the CDR3 is TGTGCCAGCAGCTCCCCCAGCGGGGGGGCCGGTTTAGAGACCCAGTACTTC. Translated: CASSSPSGGAGLETQYF.